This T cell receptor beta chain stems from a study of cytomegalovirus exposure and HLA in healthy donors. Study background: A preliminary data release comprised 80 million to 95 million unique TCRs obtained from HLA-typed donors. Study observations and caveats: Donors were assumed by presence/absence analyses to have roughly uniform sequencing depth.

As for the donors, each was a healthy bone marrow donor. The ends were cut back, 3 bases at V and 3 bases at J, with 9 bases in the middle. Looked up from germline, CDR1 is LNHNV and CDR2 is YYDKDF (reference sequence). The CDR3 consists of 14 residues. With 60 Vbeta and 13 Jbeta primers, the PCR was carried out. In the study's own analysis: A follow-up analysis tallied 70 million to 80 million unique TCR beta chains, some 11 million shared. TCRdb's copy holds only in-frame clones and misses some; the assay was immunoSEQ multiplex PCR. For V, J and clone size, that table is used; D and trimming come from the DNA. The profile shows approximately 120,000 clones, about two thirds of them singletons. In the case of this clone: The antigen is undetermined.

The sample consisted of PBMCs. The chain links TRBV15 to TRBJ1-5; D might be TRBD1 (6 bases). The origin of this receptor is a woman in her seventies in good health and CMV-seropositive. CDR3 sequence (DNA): TGTGCCACCAGCAGCAGGGGCTACAATCAGCCCCAGCATTTT. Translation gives CATSSRGYNQPQHF.